These 19 T cell receptor beta chains were sequenced from one sample in a study of yellow fever vaccine responses in identical twins. TCRdb re-called the RT-PCR reads through MiXCR, storing one row per CDR3 protein. The repertoire holds roughly 10,000 distinct CDR3 sequences, with over 80% as singletons. This sample comprised T cells from blood (PBMCs), unsorted or a sorted subset (not recorded which), obtained before or after yellow fever vaccination (not recorded which). All receptors derive from a woman aged 18-35 years who received the yellow fever vaccine.

The chain carries TRBV10-3 and TRBJ1-2, with TRBD1 matching over 7 bases. Germline V CDR1 and CDR2: ENHRY, SYGVKD. This CDR3 comprises 11 residues. Trimming cost V 8 bases and J 3 bases; bases outside gene matches: 0. The CDR3 here is CAIGQDYGYTF. DNA for the CDR3: TGTGCCATCGGACAGGACTATGGCTACACCTTC.

The rearrangement links TRBV20-1 to TRBJ1-6; D is uncertain. The V and J ends lost 1 base and 10 bases respectively, with 11 bases between them. Germline lookup yields CDR1 DFQATT and CDR2 SNEGSKA (reference sequence). This CDR3 is built from 13 residues. The CDR3 region has the DNA TGCAGTGCTAGAGGTGTTGTGGGATCACCCCTCCACTTT. Translating it yields CSARGVVGSPLHF.

This chain links TRBV5-1 with TRBJ2-5; TRBD1 might be the D (5 bases). This CDR3 has 16 amino acids. Germline V gene sequence: CDR1 SGHRS, CDR2 YFSETQ. V was shortened by 0 bases and J by 2 bases, with 14 bases between the two germline ends. The CDR3 DNA follows: TGCGCCAGCAGCTTGGCGCCGGCCGACAGTCAAGAGACCCAGTACTTC. Amino acid sequence: CASSLAPADSQETQYF.

This clonotype appeared once. The chain uses TRBV18 and TRBJ2-5; no clear D gene. Trimming took 2 bases from V and 4 from J, leaving 5 bases between them. Germline V lookup: CDR1 KGHSH, CDR2 LQKENI. CDR3 length: 12 residues. The CDR3 nucleotides read TGTGCCAGCTCACCAGGGTCAGAGACCCAGTACTTC. Amino acids: CASSPGSETQYF.

This clonotype was seen a single time. The chain recombines TRBV2 with TRBJ2-1, with 8 bases fitting TRBD2. The CDR3 length is 17 residues. Germline V CDR1 and CDR2: SNHLY, FYNNEI. After removal of 3 bases from V and 2 bases from J, the junction contained 9 bases not matched to a gene. DNA of the CDR3: TGTGCCAGCAGTGATCATGCTAGCGGGCTAACCTACAATGAGCAGTTCTTC. This translates into CASSDHASGLTYNEQFF.

The gene calls are TRBV6-7 and TRBJ2-1; 8 bases agree with TRBD1. TRBV6-7 is identified as an open reading frame with a role that is uncertain. The V segment lost 4 bases and the J segment 8 bases; nucleotides outside the gene matches: 10. The CDR3 spans 15 residues. The CDR3 here is CASSSPGQDVDEQFF. Written as DNA, the CDR3 is TGTGCCAGCAGTTCCCCGGGACAGGACGTAGATGAGCAGTTCTTC.

This chain connects TRBV2 to TRBJ2-3; a weak D match, TRBD2 (7 bases). The CDR3 covers 15 residues. From germline, CDR1 is SNHLY and CDR2 FYNNEI. V lost 4 bases to trimming and J lost 4 bases, with 15 bases between them. The CDR3 region has the DNA TGTGCCAGCAGTGTGGAGGGGGGGCGCTCAGATACGCAGTATTTT. Protein: CASSVEGGRSDTQYF.

The chain combines TRBV5-1 with TRBJ2-3, with D tentatively TRBD2 (6 bases). Trimming removed 4 bases at V and 0 bases at J, with 9 bases between. CDR1 SGHRS and CDR2 YFSETQ come from the germline V gene. This CDR3 spans 14 amino acids. This CDR3 reads CASSGTYSTDTQYF. The CDR3 DNA sequence: TGCGCCAGCAGCGGGACTTACAGCACAGATACGCAGTATTTT.

This CDR3 reads CASTFGSGNTIYF. CDR3 sequence (DNA): TGTGCCAGCACCTTCGGCTCTGGAAACACCATATATTTT. The J gene is TRBJ1-3, the V gene TRBV13; D unresolved. This CDR3 is 13 amino acids long. Per germline, CDR1 PRHDT and CDR2 FYEKMQ (reference sequence). V lost 7 bases and J 0 bases, leaving 7 bases between the germline ends. Combining the CDR3 with reference TRBV13 and TRBJ1-3 gives the whole variable domain AAGVIQSPRHLIKEKRETATLKCYPIPRHDTVYWYQQGPGQDPQFLISFYEKMQSDKGSIPDRFSAQQFSDYHSELNMSSLELGDSALYFCASTFGSGNTIYFGEGSWLTVV.

V usage is TRBV20-1 and J usage is TRBJ2-7; a possible D gene is TRBD1 (6 bases). Germline values: CDR1 DFQATT, CDR2 SNEGSKA (reference sequence). CDR3 length equals 13 residues. CDR3 DNA sequence: TGCAGCGAAACCGGCAGGGGTTTTCACGAGCAGTACTTC. This translates into CSETGRGFHEQYF.

CDR3 DNA sequence: TGCAGTGCTAGACTTCAGGGCTCCTACGAGCAGTACGTC. Encoded protein: CSARLQGSYEQYV. The chain combines TRBV20-1 with TRBJ2-7; tentative D call: TRBD1 (5 bases). Germline V lookup: CDR1 DFQATT, CDR2 SNEGSKA (reference sequence). V lost 2 bases, J lost 0 bases, and 8 bases lay in between. The CDR3 sequence is 13 residues long.

This clonotype was seen a few times. The rearrangement links TRBV6-1 to TRBJ1-1, with unresolved D. The CDR3 consists of 13 residues. CDR1 and CDR2 from the germline V gene are MNHNS and SASEGT. Trimming cost V 7 bases and J 4 bases, with 13 bases left between them. The DNA for the CDR3 is TGTGCCAGCACCTTGGCTGTGAGCACTGAAGCTTTCTTT. It translates to CASTLAVSTEAFF.

This clonotype showed up just a few times. The V and J genes are TRBV15 and TRBJ2-7; TRBD2 matches at 7 bases. V dropped 3 bases and J dropped 2; count of bases not matched to a gene: 7. The CDR3 has 15 amino acids. Per germline, CDR1 LNHNV and CDR2 YYDKDF (reference sequence). Written as DNA, the CDR3 is TGTGCCACCAGCAGCGGTTCGGCGGGGGCCTACGAGCAGTACTTC. It codes for CATSSGSAGAYEQYF.

The V call is TRBV29-1, the J call TRBJ2-5; maybe TRBD1 (5 bases). V was clipped by 7 bases and J by 2 bases, with 11 bases between them. The CDR3 spans 12 residues. The germline gives CDR1 SQVTM, CDR2 ANQGSEA. CDR3 nucleotide sequence: TGCAGCGCATCAACAGGACAAGAGACCCAGTACTTC. Translated: CSASTGQETQYF.

Only one count was recorded for this clonotype. This sequence joins TRBV20-1 and TRBJ2-1; D might be TRBD2 (6 bases). There are 15 residues in the CDR3. The ends were cut back, 4 bases at V and 5 bases at J, with 18 bases in the middle. Germline-derived CDR1 and CDR2 are DFQATT and SNEGSKA (reference sequence). In nucleotides, the CDR3 is TGCAGTGCTACCATTTTGGACTATACAAACAATGAGCAGTTCTTC. Its protein is CSATILDYTNNEQFF.

The chain uses TRBV20-1 and TRBJ2-2; D ambiguous. Between the trimmed V and J ends, which lost 2 bases and 5 bases, there was a span of 15 bases. Germline assignment: CDR1 DFQATT and CDR2 SNEGSKA (reference sequence). This CDR3 is built from 15 residues. Written as DNA, the CDR3 is TGCAGTGCTAGACCGACCGTGGTTCAAACCGGGGAGCTGTTTTTT. Amino acids: CSARPTVVQTGELFF.

The chain joins TRBV28 to TRBJ1-1; D remains unclear. The germline V gene has CDR1 MDHEN and CDR2 SYDVKM. V gave up 5 bases and J gave up 9 bases, with 19 bases separating them. CDR3 size: 14 residues. DNA for the CDR3: TGTGCCAGCAGTCGAAGGGCAGAACAAAATCAAGCTTTCTTT. Its translation is CASSRRAEQNQAFF.

The J gene is TRBJ2-2, the V gene TRBV28, with 9 bases identical to TRBD1. Losses at the gene ends were 6 bases for V and 7 bases for J; bases not matched to a gene: 6. CDR1 is MDHEN, CDR2 SYDVKM, per germline. The CDR3 has 14 amino acids. The CDR3 loop reads CASRIQGAGGELFF. The CDR3 DNA sequence: TGTGCCAGCAGGATACAGGGGGCAGGCGGGGAGCTGTTTTTT.

This chain links TRBV7-6 with TRBJ1-5; D remains unclear. The ends were cut back, 5 bases at V and 4 bases at J, with 6 bases in the middle. This CDR3 spans 12 amino acids. Germline V gives CDR1 SGHVS, CDR2 FNYEAQ. In nucleotides, the CDR3 is TGTGCCAGCAGCCACCCAAATCAGCCCCAGCATTTT. This gives the protein CASSHPNQPQHF.